The present TCR beta chain was sequenced within a study of blood T cell repertoires in COVID-19. Assay: immunoSEQ multiplex PCR; the TCRdb copy retains only in-frame clones and omits some. The sample has about 17,000 clones, about 90% seen once. CDR1 is MDHEN and CDR2 is SYDVKM in the germline V gene. The CDR3 extends over 14 amino acids. V shed 4 bases and J 5 bases; nucleotides not matched to a gene: 4. The sequenced sample consisted of peripheral blood. The sequence came from a man between 60 and 70 years old with active COVID-19. The gene calls are TRBV28 and TRBJ2-5; 10 bases agree with TRBD2. The CDR3 sequence is CASSSGLAPETQYF. In nucleotides, the CDR3 is TGTGCCAGCAGTTCGGGACTAGCGCCGGAGACCCAGTACTTC.